A selection of T cell receptor beta chains follows, all from one sample in a study of blood T cell repertoires in COVID-19. Profiled with immunoSEQ multiplex PCR; TCRdb holds only in-frame clones, not every one. The sample lists under 300,000 clones; around 87% were seen once. The sample consisted of peripheral blood. These receptors were obtained from a woman aged 70-85 years with active or convalescent COVID-19. Each CDR3 is given with its conserved first and last residue. The D gene is left open where the match is weak. Clone size is not always given. Where it is, it says once, few, many or a class for expanded clones.

clone size	V gene	J gene	D gene	CDR3 DNA	CDR3 protein
NA	TRBV19	TRBJ1-5	NA	TGTGCCAGTAGTGTAGGGAGGGGAGACAATCAGCCCCAGCATTTT	CASSVGRGDNQPQHF
NA	TRBV6-2/TRBV6-3	TRBJ2-3	TRBD1	TGTGCCAGCAGCACCGGGACAGGGTACCCAGATACGCAGTATTTT	CASSTGTGYPDTQYF
NA	TRBV3-1/TRBV3-2	TRBJ1-5	TRBD1	TGTGCCAGCAGCCACGACAGGGGTTCTGAGCCCCAGCATTTT	CASSHDRGSEPQHF
NA	TRBV6-5	TRBJ1-5	NA	TGTGCCAGCTTTGATCAGGGAAATCAGCCCCAGCATTTT	CASFDQGNQPQHF
NA	TRBV2	TRBJ1-1	NA	TGTGCCAGCAGTGAGGCAGGGTATAATACTGAAGCTTTCTTT	CASSEAGYNTEAFF
once	TRBV19	TRBJ1-4	NA	TGTGCCAGTAGTATTAACCTACGAACTGAAAAACTGTTTTTT	CASSINLRTEKLFF
NA	TRBV5-1	TRBJ2-7	NA	TGCGCCAGCAGCTCCACAGGGATAGTCTACGAGCAGTACTTC	CASSSTGIVYEQYF
NA	TRBV9	TRBJ1-3	NA	TGTGCCAGCAGCGTAGGAAAGGGGAACAGAAACACCATATATTTT	CASSVGKGNRNTIYF
NA	TRBV6-5	TRBJ1-2	NA	TGTGCCAGCAGTTACCATCGGGTAGCTAACTATGGCTACACCTTC	CASSYHRVANYGYTF
once	TRBV24-1	TRBJ2-5	NA	TGTGCCACCAGTGATTTCGGGGGGACAGGTGACGAGACCCAGTACTTC	CATSDFGGTGDETQYF
NA	TRBV6-5	TRBJ2-3	TRBD2	TGTGCCAGCAGTCCCTTGGGGGGGGGCACAGATACGCAGTATTTT	CASSPLGGGTDTQYF
NA	TRBV7-2	TRBJ1-5	NA	TGTGCCAGCAGCGGGGGAGGTTATCAGCCCCAGCATTTT	CASSGGGYQPQHF
NA	TRBV19	TRBJ2-7	NA	TGTGCCAGTAGTACTAGCGTGAGCTCCTACGAGCAGTACTTC	CASSTSVSSYEQYF
NA	TRBV11-2	TRBJ2-7	TRBD1	TGTGCCAGCAGCCCTGATGCGGGACAGGTTACCATTTCCTCCTACGAGCAGTACTTC	CASSPDAGQVTISSYEQYF
NA	TRBV6-5	TRBJ1-3	NA	TGTGCCAGCAGTTACGGATCTTCGGGTAATGGAAACACCATATATTTT	CASSYGSSGNGNTIYF
once	TRBV19	TRBJ1-2	TRBD1	TGTGCCAGTAGTTCGACAGGGCAAACGAATGGCTACACCTTC	CASSSTGQTNGYTF
NA	TRBV7-9	TRBJ1-2	TRBD1	TGTGCCAGCAGCTCCCTCTACGACAGGGGGCTAGGCTACACCTTC	CASSSLYDRGLGYTF
NA	TRBV12-3/TRBV12-4	TRBJ1-4	NA	TGTGCCATTCAGGGGATTGGATTAAGGCAACTGTTTTTT	CAIQGIGLRQLFF
NA	TRBV27	TRBJ2-2	TRBD2	TGTGCCAGCAGCTCCCAGGCACCACTAGCGGGGGGTTACGCCGGGGAGCTGTTTTTT	CASSSQAPLAGGYAGELFF
NA	TRBV7-3	TRBJ2-6	NA	TGTGCCAGCAGCTTAGAAGGGAGTGGGGCCAACGTCCTGACTTTC	CASSLEGSGANVLTF
NA	TRBV19	TRBJ1-5	NA	TGTGCCAGTTCGGACATTTCGGGTCAGCCCCAGCATTTT	CASSDISGQPQHF
NA	TRBV19	TRBJ1-2	NA	TGTGCCAGTAACCAGGGAACTGAGTATGGCTACACCTTC	CASNQGTEYGYTF
NA	TRBV18	TRBJ1-4	TRBD1	TGTGCCAGCTCACCCGCGCTCGAGGCAGGGGGCCGCCTCGAAAAACTGTTTTTT	CASSPALEAGGRLEKLFF
NA	TRBV19	TRBJ1-5	TRBD1	TGTGCCAGTAAAGATAACAGGGGGCAGCCCCAGCATTTT	CASKDNRGQPQHF
NA	TRBV21-1	TRBJ2-7	NA	TGTGCCAGCAGCAAAGTAGGGGGGGCTAGCGGGGTCTACGAGCAGTACTTC	CASSKVGGASGVYEQYF
few	TRBV12-5	TRBJ1-6	NA	TGTGCTAGTGGTTTGGGGGGAGGTAAGGATTCACCCCTCCACTTT	CASGLGGGKDSPLHF
NA	TRBV9	TRBJ1-3	NA	TGTGCCAGCAGCGTAGGGGTAGGGGTAGGAAACACCATATATTTT	CASSVGVGVGNTIYF
NA	TRBV27	TRBJ1-6	NA	TGTGCCAGCCGGGGGGTGGGGTCACCCCTCCACTTT	CASRGVGSPLHF
NA	TRBV6-1	TRBJ2-5	NA	TGTGCCAGCAGTGAAACGGCGGCCCAAGAGACCCAGTACTTC	CASSETAAQETQYF
NA	TRBV5-8	TRBJ1-1	NA	TGTGCCAGCAGCTGGGGCAGGGGAAACACTGAAGCTTTCTTT	CASSWGRGNTEAFF
NA	TRBV13	TRBJ2-7	TRBD2	TGTGCCAGCAGCCCCCAGTCTAGCGGCAGCTCCTACGAGCAGTACTTC	CASSPQSSGSSYEQYF
NA	TRBV6-5	TRBJ1-5	NA	TGTGCCAGCAGTTACGGGCGAGGGATCGGACAGCCCCAGCATTTT	CASSYGRGIGQPQHF
NA	TRBV7-2	TRBJ2-3	NA	TGTGCCAGCAGCTTAACTTACACAGATACGCAGTATTTT	CASSLTYTDTQYF
NA	TRBV9	TRBJ2-2	NA	TGTGCCAGCAGCGCCGGGACAACGAACACCGGGGAGCTGTTTTTT	CASSAGTTNTGELFF
NA	TRBV6-4	TRBJ1-2	NA	TGTGCCAGCAAACGAGATCCAACCGATGGCTACACCTTC	CASKRDPTDGYTF
NA	TRBV7-2	TRBJ1-5	TRBD1	TGTGCCAGCAGCTTAAGGGGACAGGGCTTTGTTCAGCCCCAGCATTTT	CASSLRGQGFVQPQHF
NA	TRBV24-1	TRBJ2-7	NA	TGTGCCACCAGTGACCCAAACAGGGACGAGCAGTACTTC	CATSDPNRDEQYF
once	TRBV27	TRBJ2-2	NA	TGTGCCAGCAGTTTTTCCCTCGGGGAGCTGTTTTTT	CASSFSLGELFF
NA	TRBV5-1	TRBJ2-3	NA	TGCGCCAGCAGCTTGGGACAAAACACAGATACGCAGTATTTT	CASSLGQNTDTQYF
NA	TRBV6-5	TRBJ2-7	TRBD1	TGTGCCAGCACCGCCCGGGCAGGGGGCGACGAGCAGTACTTC	CASTARAGGDEQYF
once	TRBV4-3	TRBJ1-2	NA	TGCGCCAGCAGCCAAGATCGGGGATATGGCTACACCTTC	CASSQDRGYGYTF
NA	TRBV4-3	TRBJ1-2	NA	TGCGCCAGCAGCCAAGATGCGACAGGATATTATCAAGGCTACACCTTC	CASSQDATGYYQGYTF
NA	TRBV9	TRBJ1-2	NA	TGTGCCAGCAGCCAAAGTGGGGGGAATGGCTACACCTTC	CASSQSGGNGYTF
NA	TRBV5-4	TRBJ2-7	NA	TGTGCCAGCAGCTCGTACCGGACAGCCTCAGCCTACGAGCAGTACTTC	CASSSYRTASAYEQYF
NA	TRBV5-1	TRBJ1-2	NA	TGCGCCAGCAGCTTGGAGGGGGTCTATGGCTACACCTTC	CASSLEGVYGYTF
NA	TRBV24-1	TRBJ1-1	NA	TGTGCCGTCCGGGGTGACACTGAAGCTTTCTTT	CAVRGDTEAFF
NA	TRBV6-5	TRBJ1-2	TRBD1	TGTGCCAGCGCCCCGGGACAGGGGGCCCTCTATGGCTACACCTTC	CASAPGQGALYGYTF
NA	TRBV6-5	TRBJ2-7	TRBD1	TGTGCCAGCAGGGACAGGGGGGTTACCTACGAGCAGTACTTC	CASRDRGVTYEQYF
NA	TRBV7-3	TRBJ1-2	TRBD1	TGTGCCAGCAGCCCAGGACAGGGGGCCTTCACTAACTATGGCTACACCTTC	CASSPGQGAFTNYGYTF
NA	TRBV7-2	TRBJ2-2	NA	TGTGCCAGCAGCTTAGACTTTCGAAACACCGGGGAGCTGTTTTTT	CASSLDFRNTGELFF
once	TRBV11-2	TRBJ2-3	TRBD2	TGTGCCAGCAGCTTGGGCGGGGGAAGCACAGATACGCAGTATTTT	CASSLGGGSTDTQYF
NA	TRBV27	TRBJ2-2	NA	TGTGCCAGCAGTCTCTCAGGCTACCGGCTTTTCACCGGGGAGCTGTTTTTT	CASSLSGYRLFTGELFF
NA	TRBV2	TRBJ2-7	TRBD2	TGTGCCAGCAGTAAGCGGGGAAAGCAGACTTACGAGCAGTACTTC	CASSKRGKQTYEQYF
once	TRBV4-2	TRBJ2-7	NA	TGTGCCAGCAGCCAAGAAGGCCAGGGGTCATCCGGGATTTATAACTTC	CASSQEGQGSSGIYNF
NA	TRBV13	TRBJ1-1	NA	TGTGCCAGCAGCGGTGGGGGCCCTGAAGCTTTCTTT	CASSGGGPEAFF
NA	TRBV9	TRBJ2-5	TRBD2	TGTGCCAGCAGCACAGCGGGGGGCCAAGAGACCCAGTACTTC	CASSTAGGQETQYF
NA	TRBV10-3	TRBJ1-4	NA	TGTGCCATCAGTGCAGGGAAGGAAAAACTGTTTTTT	CAISAGKEKLFF
NA	TRBV4-3	TRBJ2-3	NA	TGCGCCAGCAGCCAAGATCAGGGGCATTCGAGCACAGATACGCAGTATTTT	CASSQDQGHSSTDTQYF